Shown below are 8 T cell receptor beta chains from a single sample sequenced in a study of early T cells in non-severe SARS-CoV-2 infection. MiXCR, applied by TCRdb to the 5' RACE reads, yields one record per CDR3 protein. The sample has 35,000 to 55,000 distinct CDR3 sequences; around a tenth are singletons. The sample was whole blood. Receptor source: an adult who was a healthcare worker with PCR-confirmed SARS-CoV-2 infection or an uninfected control (not recorded which).

The chain has TRBV5-4 and TRBJ2-7, with D maybe TRBD2 (6 bases). The length of the CDR3 is 13 residues. V was clipped by 0 bases and J by 5 bases, with 9 bases between them. Germline lookup yields CDR1 SGHNT and CDR2 YYREEE (reference sequence). The CDR3 sequence: CASSLGGVNEQYF. For the CDR3, the DNA is TGTGCCAGCAGCTTGGGGGGGGTCAACGAGCAGTACTTC. The variable domain in full, with the rest retrieved from reference TRBV5-4 and TRBJ2-7, is ETGVTQSPTHLIKTRGQQVTLRCSSQSGHNTVSWYQQALGQGPQFIFQYYREEENGRGNFPPRFSGLQFPNYSSELNVNALELDDSALYLCASSLGGVNEQYFGPGTRLTVT.

This clonotype was detected only a few times. The rearrangement uses TRBV28 and TRBJ1-5; D not resolved. Trimming removed 4 bases from V and 4 bases from J, with 2 bases in between. This CDR3 is built from 11 residues. Germline CDR1 is MDHEN and CDR2 is SYDVKM. The CDR3 nucleotides read TGTGCCAGCAGTTATAATCAGCCCCAGCATTTT. Translated, it gives CASSYNQPQHF.

This clonotype was detected ten times or more. This chain joins TRBV11-2 and TRBJ2-7; weak D call: TRBD1 (6 bases). The V gene's germline CDR1 is SGHAT and CDR2 FQNNGV. V was pared by 4 bases and J by 6 bases, with 22 bases between. The CDR3 totals 16 residues. CDR3 residues: CASSSDPGTLTAEQYF. CDR3 DNA sequence: TGTGCCAGCAGCTCTGACCCCGGGACACTCACCGCCGAGCAGTACTTC.

This clonotype was counted many times. V gene TRBV5-1 combines with J gene TRBJ2-3; TRBD1 matches at 8 bases. Germline CDR1 and CDR2: SGHRS and YFSETQ. This CDR3 contains 15 residues. Trimming removed 1 base from V and 5 bases from J; junction bases left unmatched: 6. CDR3 DNA: TGCGCCAGCAGCTTGCTCGCAGGGGGCTTAGATACGCAGTATTTT. Protein: CASSLLAGGLDTQYF.

The V call is TRBV5-1, the J call TRBJ2-7; D is perhaps TRBD1 (6 bases). In germline, CDR1 is SGHRS, CDR2 YFSETQ. The ends were cut back, 3 bases at V and 3 bases at J, with 13 bases in the middle. This CDR3 spans 14 amino acids. CDR3 sequence (DNA): TGCGCCAGCAGCTCAGGACAGCCTTACTACGAGCAGTACTTC. Amino acid sequence: CASSSGQPYYEQYF.

The chain couples TRBV20-1 to TRBJ2-5; D is possibly TRBD1 (6 bases). V was pared by 3 bases and J by 3 bases, with 8 bases between. This CDR3 contains 12 residues. Germline assignment: CDR1 DFQATT and CDR2 SNEGSKA (reference sequence). In DNA, the CDR3 is TGCAGTGCTAGGAAGGGGGAAGAGACCCAGTACTTC. It encodes CSARKGEETQYF.

The chain combines TRBV29-1 with TRBJ2-1; 11 nucleotides match TRBD2. The CDR3 is 13 amino acids. Germline lookup yields CDR1 SQVTM and CDR2 ANQGSEA. The V segment lost 5 bases and the J segment 10 bases; nucleotides outside the gene matches: 7. CDR3 protein: CSVLLAGVGEQFF. DNA of the CDR3: TGCAGCGTTTTACTAGCGGGAGTAGGGGAGCAGTTCTTC.

To note about this clonotype: Just one base apart from a much larger clone, this may be a read error. The rearrangement uses TRBV6-4 and TRBJ2-1, with TRBD2 matching 7 bases. The CDR3 spans 12 residues. Germline V gene sequence: CDR1 MRHNA, CDR2 SNTAGT. CDR3 bases: TGTGCCGGCAGAAGACTAGCCCATGAGCAGTTCTTC. Translating gives CAGRRLAHEQFF.